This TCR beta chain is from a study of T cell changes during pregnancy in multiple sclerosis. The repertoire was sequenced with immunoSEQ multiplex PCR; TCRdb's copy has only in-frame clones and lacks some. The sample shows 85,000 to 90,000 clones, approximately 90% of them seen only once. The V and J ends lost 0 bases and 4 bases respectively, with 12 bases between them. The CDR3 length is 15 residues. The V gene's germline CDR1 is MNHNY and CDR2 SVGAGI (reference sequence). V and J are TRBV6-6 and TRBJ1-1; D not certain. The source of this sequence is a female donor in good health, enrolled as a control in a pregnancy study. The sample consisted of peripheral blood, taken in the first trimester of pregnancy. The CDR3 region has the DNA TGTGCCAGCAGTTACTCTGGCAACTCGGGCACTGAAGCTTTCTTT. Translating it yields CASSYSGNSGTEAFF.